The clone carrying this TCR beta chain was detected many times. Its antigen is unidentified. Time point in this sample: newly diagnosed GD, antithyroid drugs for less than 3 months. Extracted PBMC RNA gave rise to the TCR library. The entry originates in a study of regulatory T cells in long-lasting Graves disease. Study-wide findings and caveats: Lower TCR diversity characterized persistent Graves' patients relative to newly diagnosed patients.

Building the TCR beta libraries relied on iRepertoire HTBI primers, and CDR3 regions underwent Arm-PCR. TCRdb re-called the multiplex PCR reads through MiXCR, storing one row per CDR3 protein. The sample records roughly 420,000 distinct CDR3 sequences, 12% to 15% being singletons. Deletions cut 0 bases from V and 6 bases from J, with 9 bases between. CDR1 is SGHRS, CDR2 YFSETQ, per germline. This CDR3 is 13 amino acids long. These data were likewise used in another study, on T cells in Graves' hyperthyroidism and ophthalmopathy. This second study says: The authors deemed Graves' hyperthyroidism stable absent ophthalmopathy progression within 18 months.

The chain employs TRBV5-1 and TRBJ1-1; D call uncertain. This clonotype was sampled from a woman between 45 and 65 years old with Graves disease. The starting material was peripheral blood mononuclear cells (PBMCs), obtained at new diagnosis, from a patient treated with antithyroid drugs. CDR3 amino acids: CASSLASVSEAFF. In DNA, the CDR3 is TGCGCCAGCAGCTTGGCCAGCGTGTCTGAAGCTTTCTTT.